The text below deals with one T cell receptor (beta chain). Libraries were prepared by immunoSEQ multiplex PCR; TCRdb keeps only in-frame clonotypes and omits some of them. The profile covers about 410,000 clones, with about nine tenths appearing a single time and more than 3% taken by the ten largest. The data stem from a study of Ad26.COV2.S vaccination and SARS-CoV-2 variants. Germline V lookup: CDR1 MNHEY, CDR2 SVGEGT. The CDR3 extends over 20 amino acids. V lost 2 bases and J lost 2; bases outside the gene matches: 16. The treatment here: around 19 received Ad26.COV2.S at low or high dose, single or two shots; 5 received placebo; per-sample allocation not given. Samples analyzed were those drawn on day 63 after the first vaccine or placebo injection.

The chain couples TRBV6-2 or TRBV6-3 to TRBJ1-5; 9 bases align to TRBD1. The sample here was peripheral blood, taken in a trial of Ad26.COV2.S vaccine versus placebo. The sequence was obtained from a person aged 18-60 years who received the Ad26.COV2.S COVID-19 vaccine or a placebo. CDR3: CASSYTLGTGLSRGNQPQHF. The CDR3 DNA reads TGTGCCAGCAGTTACACTCTTGGGACAGGGCTCAGCAGGGGCAATCAGCCCCAGCATTTT.